The 24 T cell receptor beta chains given below trace back to one sample, sequenced in a study of graft-versus-host responses after intestinal transplantation. The antigens for these receptors are not known. The repertoire was sequenced with immunoSEQ multiplex PCR; TCRdb's copy has only in-frame clones and lacks some. The profile shows tens of thousands of clones, less than 90% of them singletons. This specimen was unstimulated CD4+ T cells sorted from spleen or lymph node cells, taken before intestinal transplant. Every receptor here comes from a human donor who received an intestinal transplant.

DNA for the CDR3: TGTGCCAGCAGCCGGGGGGCCGGGAATAACGGACTGGCCTACAATGAGCAGTTCTTC. Its protein is CASSRGAGNNGLAYNEQFF. The chain uses TRBV9 and TRBJ2-1, with a weak D call TRBD2 (7 bases). V shed 4 bases and J shed 2 bases, with 25 bases lying between them. Germline loops: CDR1 SGDLS, CDR2 YYNGEE. The CDR3 has 19 amino acids.

The chain recombines TRBV20-1 with TRBJ2-7; 8 nucleotides line up with TRBD1. This CDR3 has 11 residues. V lost 6 bases and J lost 6; bases outside the gene matches: 4. CDR1 is DFQATT, CDR2 SNEGSKA, per germline (reference sequence). CDR3 in amino acids: CSAWTGSEQYF. CDR3 nucleotides: TGCAGTGCCTGGACAGGGAGCGAGCAGTACTTC.

The chain links TRBV4-2 to TRBJ2-5, with TRBD2 matching over 10 bases. CDR3 length equals 17 residues. In germline, CDR1 is LGHNA, CDR2 YNFKEQ. The V gene end was trimmed by 4 bases and the J gene end by 5 bases; junction bases not matched to a gene: 13. This chain's CDR3 is CASSPSGSGGAWETQYF. Here the CDR3 DNA reads TGTGCCAGCAGCCCCTCAGGCAGCGGGGGGGCGTGGGAGACCCAGTACTTC.

The rearrangement links TRBV28 to TRBJ2-7, with 9 nucleotides matching TRBD1. The V segment lost 4 bases and the J segment 0 bases; nucleotides outside the gene matches: 1. This CDR3 contains 14 residues. CDR1 MDHEN and CDR2 SYDVKM come from the germline V gene. The CDR3, as DNA: TGTGCCAGCAGTTCGGGACAGGGCTCCTACGAGCAGTACTTC. It encodes CASSSGQGSYEQYF.

The chain joins TRBV5-1 to TRBJ2-7; TRBD2 agrees at 8 bases. Germline lookup yields CDR1 SGHRS and CDR2 YFSETQ. The CDR3 runs 13 residues. Trimming removed 5 bases from V and 4 bases from J; junction bases left unmatched: 5. DNA for the CDR3: TGCGCCAGCAGGCCGGGGGGGCGTTACGAGCAGTACTTC. As protein: CASRPGGRYEQYF.

The chain uses TRBV7-3 and TRBJ1-5; D ambiguous. This CDR3 contains 15 residues. The V and J ends lost 2 bases and 5 bases respectively, with 13 bases between them. Germline CDR1 and CDR2: SGHTA and FQGTGA. CDR3 nucleotides: TGTGCCAGCAGCTTAGGTCCTTTCTCGGATCAGCCCCAGCATTTT. Translating gives CASSLGPFSDQPQHF. The full variable domain, rest sourced from reference TRBV7-3 and TRBJ1-5, is GAGVSQTPSNKVTEKGKYVELRCDPISGHTALYWYRQSLGQGPEFLIYFQGTGAADDSGLPNDRFFAVRPEGSVSTLKIQRTERGDSAVYLCASSLGPFSDQPQHFGDGTRLSIL.

The chain is built from TRBV5-1 and TRBJ2-7, with D tentatively TRBD1 (5 bases). V was pared by 0 bases and J by 0 bases, with 7 bases between. The CDR3 consists of 14 residues. Germline V CDR1 and CDR2: SGHRS, YFSETQ. DNA of the CDR3: TGCGCCAGCAGCTTGGGACAGAACTCCTACGAGCAGTACTTC. Its translation is CASSLGQNSYEQYF.

This clone occurred once. The CDR3: CASSPGTVEETQYF. CDR3 DNA sequence: TGTGCCAGCAGCCCTGGGACAGTAGAAGAGACCCAGTACTTC. The chain couples TRBV9 to TRBJ2-5, with TRBD1 identical over 7 bases. Germline-derived CDR1 and CDR2 are SGDLS and YYNGEE. V shed 4 bases, J shed 3 bases, and the junction held 6 bases outside the gene matches. The CDR3 consists of 14 residues.

There are a few counts of this clone. CDR3 sequence reads: CASSMFPGSSNEKLFF. The CDR3 region has the DNA TGTGCCAGTAGTATGTTCCCGGGGTCATCTAATGAAAAACTGTTTTTT. The chain is built from TRBV19 and TRBJ1-4; D ambiguous. The germline gives CDR1 LNHDA, CDR2 SQIVND (reference sequence). The CDR3 is made up of 16 amino acids. Trimming left V 3 bases short and J 3 bases short, with 14 bases between.

This clone was picked up a small number of times. This chain links TRBV5-5 with TRBJ1-3; TRBD1 matches at 7 bases. The germline V gene has CDR1 SGHKS and CDR2 YYEKEE (reference sequence). The CDR3 spans 15 residues. With V trimmed by 0 bases and J by 3 bases, 3 bases remained unmatched. Here the CDR3 DNA reads TGTGCCAGCAGCTTGGAGAGGACAGGTGGAAACACCATATATTTT. The encoded protein is CASSLERTGGNTIYF.

This clone was seen just once. The gene calls are TRBV10-3 and TRBJ2-1; 11 positions agree with TRBD2. V lost 0 bases, J lost 7 bases, and 14 bases stayed unmatched. Germline CDR1 is ENHRY and CDR2 is SYGVKD. The CDR3 length is 19 residues. The CDR3 DNA reads TGTGCCATCAGTGAGTCGGCGCGGCTAGCGGGAGGCCGTGGGAATGAGCAGTTCTTC. Translation: CAISESARLAGGRGNEQFF.

The chain recombines TRBV5-1 with TRBJ1-2; no clear D gene. This CDR3 spans 14 amino acids. Deletions cut 0 bases from V and 2 bases from J, with 8 bases between. Germline V gene data show CDR1 as SGHRS and CDR2 as YFSETQ. The CDR3 sequence is CASSLGYSNYGYTF. CDR3 bases: TGCGCCAGCAGCTTGGGATACAGCAACTATGGCTACACCTTC. The entire variable domain, with the rest obtained from reference TRBV5-1 and TRBJ1-2, is as follows: KAGVTQTPRYLIKTRGQQVTLSCSPISGHRSVSWYQQTPGQGLQFLFEYFSETQRNKGNFPGRFSGRQFSNSRSEMNVSTLELGDSALYLCASSLGYSNYGYTFGSGTRLTVV.

This clone showed up just a few times. The chain recombines TRBV6-5 with TRBJ2-7; tentative D call: TRBD1 (5 bases). Trimming removed 2 bases at V and 4 bases at J, with 12 bases between. The CDR3 is made up of 14 amino acids. The V gene's germline CDR1 is MNHEY and CDR2 SVGAGI. The CDR3 nucleotides are TGTGCCAGCAGTTACAGGGGCGAGGCTTACGAGCAGTACTTC. Its translation is CASSYRGEAYEQYF.

The CDR3 sequence: CASSPGVEQYF. The CDR3 DNA reads TGTGCCAGCAGCCCAGGGGTCGAGCAGTACTTC. V and J are TRBV2 and TRBJ2-7; possible D gene TRBD1, 6 bases. V lost 6 bases, J lost 6 bases, and 9 bases lay in between. The CDR3 sequence is 11 residues long. The germline V gene has CDR1 SNHLY and CDR2 FYNNEI.

The V gene is TRBV6-6, the J gene TRBJ1-2; TRBD1 might be the D (5 bases). Trimming left V 4 bases short and J 0 bases short, with 9 bases between. CDR3 length: 14 amino acids. CDR1 and CDR2 from the germline V gene are MNHNY and SVGAGI (reference sequence). The CDR3: CASSWGSSNYGYTF. The CDR3 bases are TGTGCCAGCAGTTGGGGCTCATCTAACTATGGCTACACCTTC.

This sequence joins TRBV5-1 and TRBJ1-1; the D gene is possibly TRBD1 (6 bases). V gave up 4 bases and J gave up 6 bases, with 16 bases separating them. Germline CDR1 is SGHRS and CDR2 is YFSETQ. The CDR3 is 14 amino acids. CDR3 residues: CASSQGTGSPEAFF. DNA of the CDR3: TGCGCCAGCAGCCAAGGAACAGGGTCCCCTGAAGCTTTCTTT.

The chain combines TRBV25-1 with TRBJ1-2; 7 nucleotides line up with TRBD1. After removal of 4 bases from V and 3 bases from J, the junction contained 5 bases not matched to a gene. This CDR3 region has 14 residues. Germline V CDR1 and CDR2: MGHDK, SYGVNS. Here the CDR3 DNA reads TGTGCCAGCAGTGCCCCCGACAGGGACTATGGCTACACCTTC. Translating it yields CASSAPDRDYGYTF.

The chain links TRBV19 to TRBJ1-5, with 7 bases fitting TRBD1. The germline CDR1 and CDR2 sequences are LNHDA and SQIVND (reference sequence). There are 17 residues in the CDR3. V lost 6 bases to trimming and J lost 0 bases; unmatched junction nucleotides: 11. The CDR3 DNA reads as TGTGCCAGTAGGATCGGAACAGGGGAGGTTAGCAATCAGCCCCAGCATTTT. This gives the protein CASRIGTGEVSNQPQHF.

The rearrangement uses TRBV10-3 and TRBJ2-2; 12 bases line up with TRBD1. The J segment lost 0 bases and the V segment lost 0 bases, leaving 2 bases of the junction unmatched. This CDR3 spans 18 amino acids. From germline, CDR1 is ENHRY and CDR2 SYGVKD. The CDR3 reads CAISESGQGATNTGELFF. As DNA, the CDR3 is TGTGCCATCAGTGAGTCGGGACAGGGGGCTACGAACACCGGGGAGCTGTTTTTT.

The chain uses TRBV11-2 and TRBJ1-4; the D is unclear. Germline assignment: CDR1 SGHAT and CDR2 FQNNGV. Trimming cost V 1 base and J 8 bases, with 17 bases left between them. This CDR3 is built from 16 residues. The CDR3 sequence: CASSLGRYGEGEKLFF. CDR3 DNA sequence: TGTGCCAGCAGCTTAGGTCGTTACGGGGAAGGGGAAAAACTGTTTTTT.

The sample holds a few counts of this clone. The CDR3 loop reads CASSIPRTGYGYTF. The CDR3 DNA is TGTGCCAGTAGTATACCCCGGACAGGCTATGGCTACACCTTC. The rearrangement joins TRBV19 to TRBJ1-2; 7 bases line up with TRBD1. V shed 2 bases and J 4 bases; nucleotides not matched to a gene: 4. The CDR3 has 14 residues. The germline CDR1 and CDR2 sequences are LNHDA and SQIVND (reference sequence). Filled out from reference TRBV19 and TRBJ1-2, the complete variable domain reads DGGITQSPKYLFRKEGQNVTLSCEQNLNHDAMYWYRQDPGQGLRLIYYSQIVNDFQKGDIAEGYSVSREKKESFPLTVTSAQKNPTAFYLCASSIPRTGYGYTFGSGTRLTVV.

The genes are TRBV2 and TRBJ2-7, with TRBD2 identical over 11 bases. Germline V gene sequence: CDR1 SNHLY, CDR2 FYNNEI. V gave up 5 bases and J gave up 1 base; unmatched junction bases: 7. The CDR3 contains 16 residues. The CDR3 DNA reads TGTGCCAGCAGTCCTAGCGGGAGGAGGGTTTCCTACGAGCAGTACTTC. It specifies CASSPSGRRVSYEQYF.

The J gene is TRBJ2-3, the V gene TRBV20-1; D gene ambiguous. The CDR3 runs 11 residues. The V and J ends lost 7 bases and 0 bases respectively, with 5 bases between them. Per germline, CDR1 DFQATT and CDR2 SNEGSKA (reference sequence). The CDR3 sequence is CSGESTDTQYF. Here the CDR3 DNA reads TGCAGTGGCGAGAGCACAGATACGCAGTATTTT.

The table lists this clone with a count of one. This chain links TRBV7-2 with TRBJ1-5; 7 bases fit TRBD1. This CDR3 region has 15 residues. With 3 bases clipped from V and 5 bases from J, the junction kept 7 bases outside the gene matches. The germline CDR1 and CDR2 sequences are SGHTA and FQGNSA. The DNA of the CDR3 is TGTGCCAGCAGCTTCCAGACAGGGACACATCAGCCCCAGCATTTT. Its protein product is CASSFQTGTHQPQHF.